These T cell receptor beta chains were read from a single sample in a study of T cell repertoires in cytomegalovirus infection. One entry per CDR3 protein results from TCRdb running MiXCR on the reads. Counted here are about 100,000 distinct CDR3 sequences, about 25% occurring once; the ten biggest clones make up about 39%. Material: CD8+ T cells from PBMCs. The receptors come from a human donor in good health (CMV status not recorded). Some clones in this sample may be carry-over from other donors' samples. Each CDR3 is given with its conserved first and last residue. D genes are given only for firm matches. A row's size may be missing; if present it is once, few, many or a size class.

V gene	J gene	D gene	clone size	CDR3 protein	CDR3 DNA
TRBV20-1	TRBJ2-5	TRBD1	NA	CSASNRDDRGQYF	TGCAGTGCTAGTAACCGTGATGACAGGGGCCAGTACTTC
TRBV7-2	TRBJ2-7	NA	many	CASSPRWGAHEQYF	TGTGCCAGCAGCCCCCGGTGGGGCGCCCACGAGCAGTACTTC
TRBV12-3/TRBV12-4	TRBJ2-3	TRBD2	NA	CASSFVTSDTDTQYF	TGTGCCAGCAGTTTTGTGACTAGCGACACAGATACGCAGTATTTT
TRBV9	TRBJ2-7	NA	few	CASSVGQVGTYEQYF	TGTGCCAGCAGCGTAGGACAGGTCGGGACCTACGAGCAGTACTTC
TRBV28	TRBJ2-7	NA	few	CASSLSSSYEQYF	TGTGCCAGCAGCCTTTCTAGCTCCTACGAGCAGTACTTC
TRBV20-1	TRBJ2-7	TRBD1	NA	CSATAAAGGEAYEQYF	TGCAGTGCTACCGCAGCCGCAGGGGGCGAAGCTTACGAGCAGTACTTC
TRBV7-9	TRBJ2-3	NA	many	CASSSNPFPDTQYF	TGTGCCAGCAGCTCAAATCCCTTCCCAGATACGCAGTATTTT
TRBV5-1	TRBJ2-5	TRBD2	NA	CASSPSAGAETQYF	TGCGCCAGCAGCCCCTCAGCGGGAGCAGAGACCCAGTACTTC
TRBV5-6	TRBJ1-1	NA	many	CASSLGRAGSTEAFF	TGTGCCAGCAGCTTGGGCAGGGCAGGGAGCACTGAAGCTTTCTTT
TRBV30	TRBJ1-1	NA	few	CAWSVLEENTEAFF	TGTGCCTGGAGTGTACTGGAAGAGAACACTGAAGCTTTCTTT
TRBV20-1	TRBJ2-1	NA	NA	CSARIASGNNEQFF	TGCAGTGCTAGGATAGCTTCGGGGAACAATGAGCAGTTCTTC
TRBV30	TRBJ2-7	TRBD1	NA	CAWSDPTGGSGVSYEQYF	TGTGCCTGGAGTGACCCGACAGGGGGCTCGGGGGTCTCCTACGAGCAGTACTTC
TRBV20-1	TRBJ1-2	TRBD1	NA	CSASDGTGEVDYGYTF	TGCAGTGCTAGTGACGGGACAGGGGAGGTGGACTATGGCTACACCTTC
TRBV7-6	TRBJ1-5	TRBD1	many	CASSLGQGAYSNQPQHF	TGTGCCAGCAGCTTAGGCCAGGGGGCTTATAGCAATCAGCCCCAGCATTTT
TRBV7-3	TRBJ2-1	TRBD1	few	CASSPGTASYNEQFF	TGTGCCAGCAGCCCCGGGACAGCCTCCTACAATGAGCAGTTCTTC
TRBV10-3	TRBJ2-7	NA	NA	CAIRVRNEDRRDGPPSGYEQYF	TGTGCCATCAGAGTAAGGAATGAGGACCGACGAGACGGACCCCCCTCCGGCTACGAGCAGTACTTC
TRBV5-1	TRBJ1-5	NA	few	CASSYGGSNQPQHF	TGCGCCAGCAGCTACGGGGGTTCCAATCAGCCCCAGCATTTT
TRBV7-8	TRBJ2-1	TRBD2	many	CASSPRSRGLAGVSSYNEQFF	TGTGCCAGCAGCCCCCGGTCTCGGGGACTAGCGGGAGTTTCCTCCTACAATGAGCAGTTCTTC
TRBV7-3	TRBJ2-7	TRBD2	NA	CASSPTGGADEQYF	TGTGCCAGCAGCCCGACCGGGGGGGCGGACGAGCAGTACTTC
TRBV20-1	TRBJ2-4	TRBD2	NA	CSALAGLAKNIQYF	TGCAGTGCCCTAGCGGGGTTAGCCAAAAACATTCAGTACTTC
TRBV7-6	TRBJ2-2	TRBD1	many	CASTLTGTGINTGELFF	TGTGCCAGCACCCTGACCGGGACAGGGATAAACACCGGGGAGCTGTTTTTT
TRBV13	TRBJ2-7	TRBD2	NA	CASSLRVSGAYEQYF	TGTGCCAGCAGCTTACGCGTTAGCGGGGCCTACGAGCAGTACTTC
TRBV5-4	TRBJ2-1	NA	few	CASSLAGTNDEQFF	TGTGCCAGCAGCTTGGCCGGAACTAACGATGAGCAGTTCTTC
TRBV5-1	TRBJ1-1	NA	many	CASSLDGINTEAFF	TGCGCCAGCAGCCTCGACGGAATAAACACTGAAGCTTTCTTT
TRBV7-6	TRBJ1-3	NA	NA	CASSFHDRQGFGSTIYF	TGTGCCAGCAGCTTCCACGACCGGCAGGGTTTTGGAAGCACCATATATTTT
TRBV6-5	TRBJ1-2	NA	many	CASSYSSQDYGYTF	TGTGCCAGCAGTTACTCATCACAGGACTATGGCTACACCTTC
TRBV29-1	TRBJ2-7	NA	NA	CSARGRFYEQYF	TGCAGCGCACGGGGGCGCTTCTACGAGCAGTACTTC
TRBV5-1	TRBJ2-7	NA	NA	CASTFSGSYEQYF	TGCGCCAGCACTTTCAGCGGCTCCTACGAGCAGTACTTC
TRBV7-9	TRBJ1-1	NA	NA	CASSTEASRGTEAFF	TGTGCCAGCAGCACCGAAGCGAGTCGGGGGACTGAAGCTTTCTTT
TRBV5-1	TRBJ1-5	NA	NA	CASSLDGVGQPQHF	TGCGCCAGCAGCTTGGACGGGGTGGGTCAGCCCCAGCATTTT